Listed below are T cell receptor beta chains from one sample, sequenced in a study of tumor and adjacent non-tumor tissue in lung cancer. One entry per CDR3 protein results from TCRdb running MiXCR on the multiplex PCR reads. The sample has over 35,000 distinct CDR3 sequences; 60% are singletons. Sequencing was performed on distant non-tumor lung tissue. These receptors were collected from a man aged 50-59 years with non-small cell lung cancer. The conserved cysteine and the conserved F or W are not part of the CDR3 here. Fields, in order: D gene, J gene, V gene, CDR3 protein. D genes are given only for firm matches.

D gene: NA; J gene: TRBJ1-5; V gene: TRBV6-5; CDR3 protein: ASSYPRGGDRPQH
D gene: NA; J gene: TRBJ2-1; V gene: TRBV12-3/TRBV12-4; CDR3 protein: AISFWRMVNAQF
D gene: NA; J gene: TRBJ2-3; V gene: TRBV6-6; CDR3 protein: ASSQSDTQY
D gene: NA; J gene: TRBJ2-5; V gene: TRBV5-6; CDR3 protein: ASSLEQNWNQETQY
D gene: NA; J gene: TRBJ2-1; V gene: TRBV30; CDR3 protein: TWSAASGGARNEQF
D gene: TRBD2; J gene: TRBJ2-1; V gene: TRBV30; CDR3 protein: AWSVGGGAREQF
D gene: TRBD2; J gene: TRBJ2-1; V gene: TRBV6-5; CDR3 protein: ASSYSVTSGNNEQF
D gene: TRBD2; J gene: TRBJ2-1; V gene: TRBV10-3; CDR3 protein: AISDELAGEAYDNEQF
D gene: NA; J gene: TRBJ2-2; V gene: TRBV6-6; CDR3 protein: AGNARATGELF
D gene: NA; J gene: TRBJ2-5; V gene: TRBV6-5; CDR3 protein: ASWYSQATQY
D gene: NA; J gene: TRBJ2-1; V gene: TRBV6-2/TRBV6-3; CDR3 protein: ASSYWEGAVNGQF
D gene: NA; J gene: TRBJ1-6; V gene: TRBV6-6; CDR3 protein: NSSYDETSSYNSLLH
D gene: NA; J gene: TRBJ2-7; V gene: TRBV28; CDR3 protein: ASSSPSERQTYEQY
D gene: TRBD2; J gene: TRBJ2-3; V gene: TRBV4-1; CDR3 protein: ASSQGGRGRGGASDTQY
D gene: TRBD2; J gene: TRBJ2-2; V gene: TRBV6-1; CDR3 protein: TSSELAGTNTGELF
D gene: NA; J gene: TRBJ2-1; V gene: TRBV6-4; CDR3 protein: ANSDGGVARDEQF
D gene: TRBD2; J gene: TRBJ2-3; V gene: TRBV30; CDR3 protein: ACSDGGDPDTQY
D gene: TRBD1; J gene: TRBJ1-4; V gene: TRBV5-4; CDR3 protein: ASSKNRGVTNEKLF
D gene: TRBD1; J gene: TRBJ2-1; V gene: TRBV4-1; CDR3 protein: DSSQDPGQGVYNEQL
D gene: TRBD2; J gene: TRBJ2-5; V gene: TRBV5-1; CDR3 protein: ASSPETSGLGVEAQY
D gene: TRBD1; J gene: TRBJ1-3; V gene: TRBV11-2; CDR3 protein: ASSSSRGQGD
D gene: NA; J gene: TRBJ2-2; V gene: TRBV20-1; CDR3 protein: SVPTGTGELF
D gene: TRBD1; J gene: TRBJ2-5; V gene: TRBV20-1; CDR3 protein: SARATGGSLETQY
D gene: NA; J gene: TRBJ2-1; V gene: TRBV5-4; CDR3 protein: VNSSGTTGNEQF
D gene: NA; J gene: TRBJ2-7; V gene: TRBV7-9; CDR3 protein: ASSLDSGGFEQY
D gene: NA; J gene: TRBJ2-7; V gene: TRBV28; CDR3 protein: ASSSMMGVYEQY
D gene: TRBD1; J gene: TRBJ2-7; V gene: TRBV9; CDR3 protein: ASSGQGAYEQY
D gene: TRBD2; J gene: TRBJ2-1; V gene: TRBV6-1; CDR3 protein: ATSEGWTSEQF
D gene: NA; J gene: TRBJ2-2; V gene: TRBV6-1; CDR3 protein: ASNTWGSGELF
D gene: NA; J gene: TRBJ1-5; V gene: TRBV6-6; CDR3 protein: SSAHGNQPQH
D gene: TRBD1; J gene: TRBJ2-2; V gene: TRBV11-3; CDR3 protein: ASSSSGQANTGELF
D gene: TRBD2; J gene: TRBJ2-7; V gene: TRBV20-1; CDR3 protein: SAGGGGGLGGHY
D gene: TRBD1; J gene: TRBJ1-2; V gene: TRBV10-2; CDR3 protein: ASSESTGLNYGYT
D gene: TRBD2; J gene: TRBJ2-7; V gene: TRBV10-3; CDR3 protein: AIMEGLAVSYEQY
D gene: NA; J gene: TRBJ2-7; V gene: TRBV7-9; CDR3 protein: ASSPLFEQY